This T cell receptor beta chain was profiled in a study of blood T cell repertoires in COVID-19. At the level of the study: T cells, B-cell-depleted T cells, or PBMCs supplied cDNA or gDNA.

This CDR3 has 16 amino acids. V gave up 3 bases and J gave up 3 bases; unmatched junction bases: 5. CDR1 and CDR2 from the germline V gene are KGHDR and SFDVKD. Sequenced by immunoSEQ multiplex PCR; TCRdb stores in-frame clones only, minus some. Of fewer than 350,000 clones in the sample, 70% to 90% are singletons; the top ten hold approximately 5.7%. Residents of 24 US areas, aged roughly 18 to 89 years, made up the participants. Participant-given clinical history determined each cohort assignment. The sequence came from a woman aged 40 to 50 who had recovered from COVID-19. Sequenced material: PBMCs or T cells enriched from blood (not recorded which). This sequence joins TRBV24-1 and TRBJ2-1; 9 bases are a match to TRBD1. CDR3 residues: CATSDGPGQGYNEQFF. The DNA of the CDR3 is TGTGCCACCAGTGATGGCCCGGGACAGGGCTACAATGAGCAGTTCTTC.